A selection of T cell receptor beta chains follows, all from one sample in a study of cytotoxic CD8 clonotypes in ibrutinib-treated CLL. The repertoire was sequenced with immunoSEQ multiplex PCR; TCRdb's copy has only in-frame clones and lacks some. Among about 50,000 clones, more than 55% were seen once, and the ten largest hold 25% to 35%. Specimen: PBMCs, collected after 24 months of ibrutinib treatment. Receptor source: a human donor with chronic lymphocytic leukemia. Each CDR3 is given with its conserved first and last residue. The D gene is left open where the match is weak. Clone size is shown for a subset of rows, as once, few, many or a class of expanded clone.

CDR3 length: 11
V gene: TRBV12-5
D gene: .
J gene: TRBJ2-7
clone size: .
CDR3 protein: CASGHLVEQYF

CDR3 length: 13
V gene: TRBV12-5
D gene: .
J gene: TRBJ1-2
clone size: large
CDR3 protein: CASGLSAGQGYTF

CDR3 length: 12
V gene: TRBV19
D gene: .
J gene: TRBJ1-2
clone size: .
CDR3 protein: CASGDPPYGYTF

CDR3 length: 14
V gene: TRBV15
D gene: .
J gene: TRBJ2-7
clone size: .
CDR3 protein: CATSRVAVRDEQYF

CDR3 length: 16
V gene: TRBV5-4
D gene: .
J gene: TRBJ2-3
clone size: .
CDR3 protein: CASSLGALPSTDTQYF

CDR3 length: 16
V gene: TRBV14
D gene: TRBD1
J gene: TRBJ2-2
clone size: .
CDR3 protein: CASSQYRGRRSGELFF

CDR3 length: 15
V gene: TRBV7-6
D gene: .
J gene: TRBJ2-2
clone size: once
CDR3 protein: CASSLGRENTGELFF

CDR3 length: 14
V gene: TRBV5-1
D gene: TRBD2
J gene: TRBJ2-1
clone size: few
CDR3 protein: CASSSGASGNEQFF

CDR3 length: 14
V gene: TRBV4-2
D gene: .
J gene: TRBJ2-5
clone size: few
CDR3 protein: CASSQDRGGETQYF

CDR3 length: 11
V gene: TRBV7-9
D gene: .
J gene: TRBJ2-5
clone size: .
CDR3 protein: CASSKGETQYF

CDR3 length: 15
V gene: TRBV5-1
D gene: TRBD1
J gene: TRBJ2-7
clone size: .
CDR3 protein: CASSLERGPTYEQYF

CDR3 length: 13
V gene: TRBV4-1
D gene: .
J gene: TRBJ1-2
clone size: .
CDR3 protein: CASSPPADPGYTF

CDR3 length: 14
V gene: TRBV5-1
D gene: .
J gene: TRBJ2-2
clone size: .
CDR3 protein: CASSLRANTGELFF

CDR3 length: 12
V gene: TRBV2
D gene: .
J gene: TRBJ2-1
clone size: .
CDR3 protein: CASSGLYNEQFF

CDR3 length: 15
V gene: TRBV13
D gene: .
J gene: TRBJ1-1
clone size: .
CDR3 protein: CASSLAGGAGTEAFF

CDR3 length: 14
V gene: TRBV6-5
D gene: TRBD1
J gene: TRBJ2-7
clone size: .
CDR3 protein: CASKEATGGYEQYF

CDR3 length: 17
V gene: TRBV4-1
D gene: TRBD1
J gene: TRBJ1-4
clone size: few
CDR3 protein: CASSQIRDRERNEKLFF

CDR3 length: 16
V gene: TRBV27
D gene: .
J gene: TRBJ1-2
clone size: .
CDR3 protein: CASSPLRGASDYGYTF

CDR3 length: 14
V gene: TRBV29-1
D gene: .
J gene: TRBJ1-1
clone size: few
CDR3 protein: CSVKSRAQNTEAFF

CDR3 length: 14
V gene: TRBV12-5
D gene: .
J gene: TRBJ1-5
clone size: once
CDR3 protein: CASGLGLINQPQHF

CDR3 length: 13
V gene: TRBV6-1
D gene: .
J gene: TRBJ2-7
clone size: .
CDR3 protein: CASSRSTTYEQYF

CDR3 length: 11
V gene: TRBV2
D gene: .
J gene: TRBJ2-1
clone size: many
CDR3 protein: CASGSYNEQFF

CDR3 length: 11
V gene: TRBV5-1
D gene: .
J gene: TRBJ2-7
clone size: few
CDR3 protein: CASSGGYEQYF

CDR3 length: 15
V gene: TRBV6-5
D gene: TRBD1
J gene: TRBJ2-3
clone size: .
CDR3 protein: CASSWITGGVDTQYF

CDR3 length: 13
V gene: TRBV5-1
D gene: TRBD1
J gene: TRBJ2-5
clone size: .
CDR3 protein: CASSWQGVETQYF

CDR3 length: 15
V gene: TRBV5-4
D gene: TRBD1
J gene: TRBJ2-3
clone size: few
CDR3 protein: CASRKDRGLGDTQYF

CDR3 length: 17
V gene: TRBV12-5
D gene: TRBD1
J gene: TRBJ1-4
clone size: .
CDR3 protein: CASGLVRFRTGYEKLFF

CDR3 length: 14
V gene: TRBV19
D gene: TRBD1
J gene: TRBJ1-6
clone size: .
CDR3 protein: CASTDREDNSPLHF

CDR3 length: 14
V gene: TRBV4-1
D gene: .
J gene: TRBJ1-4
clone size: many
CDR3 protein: CASSQTWTAEKLFF

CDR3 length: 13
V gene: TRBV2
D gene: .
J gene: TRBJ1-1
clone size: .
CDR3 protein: CASSEFRDTRAFF

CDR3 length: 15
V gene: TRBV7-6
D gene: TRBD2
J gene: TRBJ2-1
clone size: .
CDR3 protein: CASSSRGVAYNEQFF

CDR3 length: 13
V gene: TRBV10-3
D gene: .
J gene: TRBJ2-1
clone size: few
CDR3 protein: CAAQLDAYNEQFF

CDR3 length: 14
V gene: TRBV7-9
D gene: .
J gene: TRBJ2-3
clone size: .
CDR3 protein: CASSFSQSTDTQYF

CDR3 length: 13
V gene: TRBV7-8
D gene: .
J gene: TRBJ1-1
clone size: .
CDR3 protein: CASSLSIMGEAFF

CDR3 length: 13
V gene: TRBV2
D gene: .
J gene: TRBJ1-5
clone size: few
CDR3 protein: CASSEDGDQPQHF

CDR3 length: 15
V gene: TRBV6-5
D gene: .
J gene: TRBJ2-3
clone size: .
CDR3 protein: CATNGRGPATDTQYF

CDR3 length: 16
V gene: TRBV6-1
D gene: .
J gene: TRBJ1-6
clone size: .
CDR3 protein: CASSELRTVYNSPLHF

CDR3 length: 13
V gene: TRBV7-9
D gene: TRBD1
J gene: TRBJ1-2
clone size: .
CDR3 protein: CASIFQGAYGYTF

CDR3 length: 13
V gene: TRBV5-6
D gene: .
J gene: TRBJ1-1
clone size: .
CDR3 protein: CASSSFGGTEAFF

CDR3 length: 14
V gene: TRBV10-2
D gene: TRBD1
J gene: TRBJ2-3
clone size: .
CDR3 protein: CASATTGGADTQYF

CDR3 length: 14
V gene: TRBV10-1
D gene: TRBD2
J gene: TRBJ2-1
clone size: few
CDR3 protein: CASIIGGEYNEQFF

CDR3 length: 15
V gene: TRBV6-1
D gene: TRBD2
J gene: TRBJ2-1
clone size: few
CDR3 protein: CASGRVGLAYNEQFF

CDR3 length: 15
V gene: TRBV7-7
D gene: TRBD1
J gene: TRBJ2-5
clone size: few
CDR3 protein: CASSSGQEYQETQYF

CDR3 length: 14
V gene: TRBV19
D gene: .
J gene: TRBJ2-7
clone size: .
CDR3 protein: CASSPQGGTYEQYF

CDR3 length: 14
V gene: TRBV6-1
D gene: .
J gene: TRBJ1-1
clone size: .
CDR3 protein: CASGHLGMNTEAFF

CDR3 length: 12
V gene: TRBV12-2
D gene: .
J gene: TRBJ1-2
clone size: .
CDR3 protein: CASRFGFPGYTF

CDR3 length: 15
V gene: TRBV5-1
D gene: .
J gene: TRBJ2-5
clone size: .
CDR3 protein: CASSRDPAGQETQYF

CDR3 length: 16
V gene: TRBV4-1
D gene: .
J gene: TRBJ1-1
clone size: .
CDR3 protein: CASSQDSGRVRTEAFF

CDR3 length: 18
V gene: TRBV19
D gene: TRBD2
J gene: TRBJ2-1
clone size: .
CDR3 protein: CASSKRGLAGGKYNEQFF

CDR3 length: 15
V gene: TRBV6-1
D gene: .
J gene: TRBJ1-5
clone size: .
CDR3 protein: CASSVTWDPGVPQHF

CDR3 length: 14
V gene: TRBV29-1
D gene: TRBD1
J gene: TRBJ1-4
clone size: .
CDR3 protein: CSVGQGAPREKLFF

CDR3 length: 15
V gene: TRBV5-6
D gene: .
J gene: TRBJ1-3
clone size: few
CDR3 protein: CASSLEAFSGNTIYF